These T cell receptor beta chains were read from a single sample in a study of cytomegalovirus exposure and HLA in healthy donors. Sequenced by immunoSEQ multiplex PCR; TCRdb stores in-frame clones only, minus some. The sample contains 150,000 to 200,000 clones, around 80% of which appear only once. Sequences were obtained from PBMCs. The receptors stem from a man in his forties in good health and CMV-seronegative. The CDR3 runs from the conserved cysteine through the conserved F or W. D genes are given only for firm matches. Size values are once, few and many counts, or a class for expanded clones, and some rows have none.

>TRBJ2-5|TRBV7-2|TRBD2|.
TGTGCCAGCAGCCCCCACCCTAGCGGGATTGAGGAGACCCAGTACTTC
CASSPHPSGIEETQYF
>TRBJ2-7|TRBV7-2|.|.
TGTGCCAGCAGCCCAGAGGTCCGGGGTTCCGAGCAGTACTTC
CASSPEVRGSEQYF
>TRBJ2-3|TRBV10-3|TRBD2|few
TGTGCCATCAGTGTAACTAGCGGGGGGATCACAGATACGCAGTATTTT
CAISVTSGGITDTQYF
>TRBJ1-2|TRBV2|TRBD1|.
TGTGCCAGCAGTGGGGACAGTCTCAACTATGGCTACACCTTC
CASSGDSLNYGYTF
>TRBJ2-5|TRBV5-5|TRBD2|few
TGTGCCAGAAGCACCTCAGCGGGAGTGGTGGAGACCCAGTACTTC
CARSTSAGVVETQYF
>TRBJ1-4|TRBV7-8|TRBD1|.
TGTGCCAGCAGCGAAGGGACAGGGAGAACTAATGAAAAACTGTTTTTT
CASSEGTGRTNEKLFF
>TRBJ2-7|TRBV6-6|TRBD1|few
TGTGCCACCAGTGATCCGGACAGGGCCTACGAGCAGTACTTC
CATSDPDRAYEQYF
>TRBJ2-1|TRBV5-1|.|.
TGCGCCAGCAGCTTGGTACGGACAGATCGACCCAATGAGCAGTTCTTC
CASSLVRTDRPNEQFF
>TRBJ2-6|TRBV27|TRBD1|.
TGTGCCAGCAGTTTAATAGGACAGGCCCTCTCTGGGGCCAACGTCCTAACTTTC
CASSLIGQALSGANVLTF
>TRBJ2-3|TRBV7-9|.|.
TGTGCCAGCAGCTTAGTTTCCAGGGTCTACACAGATACGCAGTATTTT
CASSLVSRVYTDTQYF
>TRBJ2-5|TRBV5-1|TRBD2|.
TGCGCCAGCCGGGACTACCCTGAAGAGACCCAGTACTTC
CASRDYPEETQYF
>TRBJ2-5|TRBV5-4|TRBD2|.
TGTGCCAGCAGCACTCCCCGGGACTACGAAGAGACCCAGTACTTC
CASSTPRDYEETQYF
>TRBJ2-7|TRBV9|.|.
TGTGCCAGCAGCTTAGGGTCTAGCGCGGAAGCCTACGAGCAGTACTTC
CASSLGSSAEAYEQYF
>TRBJ2-7|TRBV5-1|.|.
TGCGCCAGCAGCCAACAGGTGAGCTCCTACGAGCAGTACTTC
CASSQQVSSYEQYF
>TRBJ2-5|TRBV7-2|.|.
TGTGCCAGCAGCCCCCGTCCGGGACTAGAGACCCAGTACTTC
CASSPRPGLETQYF
>TRBJ2-3|TRBV5-1|.|few
TGCGCCAGCAGGGAGCGGGGGACAGGCACAGATACGCAGTATTTT
CASRERGTGTDTQYF
>TRBJ1-2|TRBV10-3|.|.
TGTGCCATCAGTGGCAGGGGTGAGAGCTACACCTTC
CAISGRGESYTF
>TRBJ2-7|TRBV27|TRBD2|.
TGTGCCAGCAGTTTATCGCTCGGGGGGGGGACCTACGAGCAGTACTTC
CASSLSLGGGTYEQYF
>TRBJ1-4|TRBV18|.|.
TGTGCCAGCTCACCAGGGCCGGGAAATGAAAAACTGTTTTTT
CASSPGPGNEKLFF
>TRBJ2-3|TRBV9|TRBD2|.
TGTGCCAGCAGCCCAGCGGGGGGGGGAGATACGCAGTATTTT
CASSPAGGGDTQYF
>TRBJ2-3|TRBV7-9|.|once
TGTGCCAGCAGCCTGGGGCGCACAGATACGCAGTATTTT
CASSLGRTDTQYF
>TRBJ2-1|TRBV13|.|.
TGTGCCAGCAGGAGAGTCGGGGGTTACAATGAGCAGTTCTTC
CASRRVGGYNEQFF
>TRBJ1-1|TRBV4-1|.|.
TGCGCCAGCAGCCCCGGGGGATCTCCTGGGGAATGGTCGTCTGAAGCTTTCTTT
CASSPGGSPGEWSSEAFF
>TRBJ1-6|TRBV19|.|medium-sized
TGTGCCAGTAGTATGGCAGGGACATCTAATTCACCCCTCCACTTT
CASSMAGTSNSPLHF
>TRBJ1-3|TRBV9|TRBD1|.
TGTGCCAGCAGCCCAGAAGGGACAGGGAGCTCTGGAAACACCATATATTTT
CASSPEGTGSSGNTIYF
>TRBJ2-1|TRBV7-9|.|.
TGTGCCAGCAGCTTAGTGGGGGGCTACAATGAGCAGTTCTTC
CASSLVGGYNEQFF
>TRBJ1-5|TRBV19|.|once
TGTGCCAGTACCCCCTCCCACAGGACCCAGGGGCCCCAGCATTTT
CASTPSHRTQGPQHF
>TRBJ1-2|TRBV5-6|.|.
TGTGCCAGCAGCCGAGGGAATGGCTATGGCTACACCTTC
CASSRGNGYGYTF
>TRBJ2-1|TRBV27|TRBD2|.
TGTGCCAGCTGCACGGGATCTAGCGGGAGAAGGTCCTACAATGAGCAGTTCTTC
CASCTGSSGRRSYNEQFF
>TRBJ2-1|TRBV11-2|TRBD2|.
TGTGCCAGCAGCTTCTTGTTAGCGGGGAGAGACAATGAGCAGTTCTTC
CASSFLLAGRDNEQFF
>TRBJ2-3|TRBV10-1|TRBD2|.
TGCGCCAGCAGCGGCGGGGGGACATCTCGGACAGATACGCAGTATTTT
CASSGGGTSRTDTQYF
>TRBJ2-3|TRBV18|.|few
TGTGCCAGCTCAGGGGGAACAGGGCAAAGTGGAGATACGCAGTATTTT
CASSGGTGQSGDTQYF
>TRBJ2-5|TRBV10-3|.|once
TGTGCCATCAGTGTCGTCTTACAAGAGACCCAGTACTTC
CAISVVLQETQYF
>TRBJ2-6|TRBV7-3|.|once
TGTGCCAGCAGCTTCAGAGGGGGATCCTCTGGGGCCAACGTCCTGACTTTC
CASSFRGGSSGANVLTF
>TRBJ1-6|TRBV27|TRBD1|.
TGTGCCAGCAGTCCGGGACAGGGCAGTAATTCACCCCTCCACTTT
CASSPGQGSNSPLHF
>TRBJ2-7|TRBV19|TRBD2|.
TGTGCCAGTAGTATCGATGGGACTACCTCCTACGAGCAGTACTTC
CASSIDGTTSYEQYF
>TRBJ2-7|TRBV11-3|.|.
TGTGCCAGCAGCTTCATTGGCGGCGAGCAGTACTTC
CASSFIGGEQYF
>TRBJ2-1|TRBV9|TRBD2|.
TGTGCCAGCAGCGTATGGAGCGGGACCTACAATGAGCAGTTCTTC
CASSVWSGTYNEQFF
>TRBJ1-1|TRBV18|.|.
TGTGCCAGCTCACGGAGGACAGACATGAACACTGAAGCTTTCTTT
CASSRRTDMNTEAFF
>TRBJ2-5|TRBV18|.|.
TGTGCCAGCTCGAATCGGGAGACCCAGTACTTC
CASSNRETQYF
>TRBJ2-5|TRBV19|TRBD2|.
TGTGCCAGTAGTTGGACTAGCGGGATCCAAGAGACCCAGTACTTC
CASSWTSGIQETQYF
>TRBJ2-7|TRBV7-7|.|few
TGTGCCAGCAGCTTAGGGCGGCGGTCTAGGGGGACCTACGAGCAGTACTTC
CASSLGRRSRGTYEQYF
>TRBJ1-5|TRBV25-1|.|.
TGTGCCAGCAGTGAATCACAGGGCCTCTTTGAGCCCCAGCATTTT
CASSESQGLFEPQHF
>TRBJ2-1|TRBV27|TRBD2|.
TGTGCCAGCAGTCCCGCAGTGGCGGGGGGATACAATGAGCAGTTCTTC
CASSPAVAGGYNEQFF
>TRBJ2-4|TRBV4-3|.|few
TGCGCCAGCAGCCAAACCGCGGCAGCCAAAAACATTCAGTACTTC
CASSQTAAAKNIQYF
>TRBJ2-5|TRBV6-5|.|.
TGTGCCAGCAGTGCCCAGGGGGAGACCCAGTACTTC
CASSAQGETQYF
>TRBJ1-4|TRBV7-9|TRBD1|.
TGTGCCAGCAGCTTCACAGGGGGCGGGGGTGAAAAACTGTTTTTT
CASSFTGGGGEKLFF
>TRBJ1-5|TRBV7-2|.|.
TGTGCCAGCAGCTTGTCAAGCAATCAGCCCCAGCATTTT
CASSLSSNQPQHF
>TRBJ2-6|TRBV21-1|.|.
TGTGCCAGCAGCAAAGACAGGGTAAAGACGCGCTCTGGGGCCAACGTCCTGACTTTC
CASSKDRVKTRSGANVLTF
>TRBJ2-2|TRBV21-1|.|.
TGTGCCAGCAGCAAAGCGCTTTGGAGGACCCCCGGGGAGCTGTTTTTT
CASSKALWRTPGELFF